The following is a T cell receptor (beta chain) sequence with its context. This clone was picked up one time. Its antigen is not yet known. Per-nucleotide qualities are absent, and no much larger clonotype sits a single base away. The data originate from a study of T cell responses to AZD1222 COVID-19 vaccine (TCRdb year 2021). General notes on the study: A total of 233 trial participants underwent TCR sequencing, of whom 200 to 220 received two doses of AZD1222 and about 25 received two doses of the MenACWY control vaccine. Trial participants were enrolled by age into 18-55, 56-69 and 70-plus year subgroups, with roughly 160, 29 and 62 TCR-sequenced participants respectively. Results the study describes overall, beyond this receptor: Reportedly, close to half of the unique spike-specific TCRs recognized epitopes lying outside the regions that are mutated in the B.1.351 and B.1.1.7 variants. The vaccine-associated CD4 TCRs covered the entire spike protein, and the dominant responses fell in regions 160-218 and 743-854. Conclusions about previously exposed vaccinees are limited because only 5 or 6 AZD1222 recipients were SARS-CoV-2 seropositive at baseline. A significant rise in spike-specific TCR breadth and depth was observed after two AZD1222 doses relative to day 0 and relative to MenACWY recipients. Because no day 14 peak-response samples were available, the repertoires could be characterized only after the peak T cell response. The 56-69-year group was small, and its depth increase did not reach significance, likely because of low power. Most participants were white British and females outnumbered males, and the authors suggested that clonal diversity may have been underestimated.

The CDR3 regions of human TCRbeta chains were analyzed by immunosequencing. The authors' analysis ran thus. TCRs in the repertoires were compared against a reference library of SARS-CoV-2-specific TCRs that had been generated with the MIRA antigen-specificity platform. Breadth was defined as the fraction of unique TCRs that were SARS-CoV-2-associated, and depth was defined as the fraction of total T cells that were SARS-CoV-2-associated. Each spike-specific TCR was assigned to its reactive spike region and to a CD4 or CD8 class using the MIRA data. Log10-transformed breadth and depth values were compared by one-way ANOVA with Sidak's multiple comparisons tests. Held by TCRdb, this immuneACCESS table contains in-frame sequences only and omits some clones. Under half of the omission traces to an unresolved V gene where checked; the cause of the rest is unknown. D and trimming were read from the DNA, whereas the V and J calls and clone size are those reported in that table. Present in this sample are around 140,000 clones, about 92% of which were seen just once. In total, the top ten clones hold more than 0.7% of the sample.

This specimen's time point label, per the study, means: baseline before first vaccination. What the treatment or condition label conveys for this sample: meningococcal conjugate vaccine given as trial control. Vaccinee samples came from UK trials COV001 and COV002, including a single-blind randomized controlled phase 2/3 trial of AZD1222 (ChAdOx1 nCoV-19) in healthy adults. For TCRbeta chain sequencing, PBMC samples were collected from trial participants at day 0 and at day 28 after the second dose. The clonotype comes from an adult in good health. The sample in question was peripheral blood, obtained on day 0 of MenACWY control vaccination.

The DNA sequence reads TGCGCCAGCAGCTTAAGACTAGTGGAGAATGAGCAGTTCTTC. It specifies CASSLRLVENEQFF. The rearranged segments are TRBV5-1 and TRBJ2-1; TRBD2 could be the D gene, as 6 bases match. From the germline V gene, CDR1 is SGHRS and CDR2 is YFSETQ. Reading from cysteine to phenylalanine, the CDR3 counts 14 amino acids. Only the CDR3 DNA stays, 42 bases, in frame from base 1. V is clipped by 2 bases and J by 7 bases, and the sequence between their germline boundaries is 13 bases long.